This is a list of T cell receptor beta chains from one sample in a study of blood T cell repertoires in COVID-19. Using immunoSEQ multiplex PCR, the repertoire was profiled, and TCRdb retains in-frame clones only, with some absent. The top ten hold 3.5% to 4% of the sample, which has 88,000 or so clones, over 75% seen once. Sequenced material: peripheral blood. These receptors were taken from a man between 60 and 70 years old with acute or convalescent COVID-19. CDR3s include the opening cysteine and the closing phenylalanine or tryptophan. Fields, in order: V gene, clone size, D gene, J gene, CDR3 protein, CDR3 DNA. A D gene is named only where the DNA matches it firmly. Only some rows state a clone size, as once, few, many or a class for expanded clones.

TRBV20-1,NA,NA,TRBJ2-3,CSARRTDTQYF,TGCAGTGCTAGACGGACAGATACGCAGTATTTT
TRBV18,NA,NA,TRBJ2-7,CASSHKYEQYF,TGTGCCAGCTCTCACAAATACGAGCAGTACTTC
TRBV18,NA,TRBD1,TRBJ1-4,CASSPTGATNEKLFF,TGTGCCAGCTCACCAACAGGGGCAACTAATGAAAAACTGTTTTTT
TRBV5-1,NA,TRBD1,TRBJ2-1,CASSLGQGAQNEQFF,TGCGCCAGCAGCTTGGGACAGGGGGCGCAAAATGAGCAGTTCTTC
TRBV18,NA,NA,TRBJ2-5,CASSPAQVIGETQYF,TGTGCCAGCTCACCCGCGCAGGTTATCGGAGAGACCCAGTACTTC
TRBV4-1,NA,TRBD2,TRBJ2-7,CASSQVTSGGYEQYF,TGCGCCAGCAGCCAAGTTACTAGCGGGGGGTACGAGCAGTACTTC
TRBV3-1/TRBV3-2,NA,NA,TRBJ1-6,CASSQVQYNSPLHF,TGTGCCAGCAGCCAAGTCCAGTATAATTCACCCCTCCACTTT
TRBV7-9,NA,NA,TRBJ2-2,CASSLVAATTGELFF,TGTGCCAGCAGCTTAGTAGCGGCGACTACCGGGGAGCTGTTTTTT
TRBV28,NA,NA,TRBJ2-7,CASSPPGQVYEQYF,TGTGCCAGCAGTCCACCGGGACAAGTCTACGAGCAGTACTTC
TRBV6-5,NA,TRBD1,TRBJ1-2,CASRASTGEAYGYTF,TGTGCCAGCAGGGCGTCGACAGGGGAGGCCTATGGCTACACCTTC
TRBV5-4,NA,NA,TRBJ2-5,CASSLKGGETQYF,TGTGCCAGCAGCTTAAAAGGGGGAGAGACCCAGTACTTC
TRBV18,NA,NA,TRBJ2-2,CASSQQRTDSGELFF,TGTGCCAGCTCCCAACAGAGGACGGACTCCGGGGAGCTGTTTTTT
TRBV6-5,NA,NA,TRBJ1-5,CASSPTANQPQHF,TGTGCCAGCAGCCCGACAGCGAATCAGCCCCAGCATTTT
TRBV6-5,NA,NA,TRBJ1-5,CASSRGGNQPQHF,TGTGCCAGCAGTAGGGGGGGGAATCAGCCCCAGCATTTT
TRBV5-1,NA,TRBD1,TRBJ2-5,CASSSVTGGSQETQYF,TGCGCCAGCAGCTCTGTGACAGGGGGATCCCAAGAGACCCAGTACTTC
TRBV9,NA,TRBD2,TRBJ2-7,CASSVSGGANEQYF,TGTGCCAGCAGCGTCTCCGGGGGGGCAAACGAGCAGTACTTC
TRBV15,NA,TRBD1,TRBJ1-4,CASATGYNEKLFF,TGTGCCTCAGCGACAGGGTACAATGAAAAACTGTTTTTT
TRBV5-1,NA,TRBD1,TRBJ2-7,CASGTETSYEQYF,TGCGCCAGCGGGACAGAGACCTCCTACGAGCAGTACTTC
TRBV30,NA,TRBD1,TRBJ1-3,CAWTPPRGPPGNTIYF,TGTGCCTGGACCCCCCCTAGGGGGCCACCTGGAAACACCATATATTTT
TRBV6-1,NA,TRBD2,TRBJ2-7,CASSEIGTTAYEQYF,TGTGCCAGCAGTGAAATCGGGACTACTGCCTACGAGCAGTACTTC
TRBV6-1,NA,NA,TRBJ1-6,CASSEWRQGNSPLHF,TGTGCCAGCAGTGAATGGCGCCAGGGCAATTCACCCCTCCACTTT
TRBV5-1,large,NA,TRBJ2-3,CASSDFRMDTQYF,TGCGCCAGCAGCGACTTTCGGATGGATACGCAGTATTTT
TRBV19,NA,TRBD1,TRBJ2-1,CASSTVTGGAGNEQFF,TGTGCCAGTAGTACCGTGACAGGGGGCGCCGGTAATGAGCAGTTCTTC
TRBV12-3/TRBV12-4,NA,NA,TRBJ1-1,CASTRETNTEAFF,TGTGCCAGCACCCGGGAGACGAACACTGAAGCTTTCTTT
TRBV30,once,NA,TRBJ1-1,CACPFPSGTEAFF,TGTGCCTGCCCTTTTCCCTCGGGCACTGAAGCTTTCTTT
TRBV14,once,NA,TRBJ1-4,CASSQDLQGEKLFF,TGTGCCAGCAGCCAAGATTTACAGGGAGAAAAACTGTTTTTT
TRBV6-4,NA,TRBD2,TRBJ2-1,CASSSNRGEEQFF,TGTGCCAGCAGCTCAAACCGGGGGGAGGAGCAGTTCTTC
TRBV7-9,NA,TRBD2,TRBJ2-7,CASIDQGLSSEQYF,TGTGCCAGCATAGACCAGGGACTATCGTCCGAGCAGTACTTC
TRBV5-4,NA,NA,TRBJ1-1,CASGDSPAFF,TGTGCCAGCGGAGACAGTCCGGCTTTCTTT
TRBV7-9,NA,NA,TRBJ1-3,CASSLVRGLSSGNTIYF,TGTGCCAGCAGCTTAGTGCGGGGCTTGAGCTCTGGAAACACCATATATTTT
TRBV5-6,NA,NA,TRBJ1-1,CASSFPQGSTEAFF,TGTGCCAGCAGCTTCCCACAGGGTTCCACTGAAGCTTTCTTT
TRBV6-5,NA,NA,TRBJ1-1,CASCFGGGGEAFF,TGTGCCAGCTGTTTTGGGGGCGGGGGTGAAGCTTTCTTT
TRBV13,NA,TRBD1,TRBJ2-1,CASSLSGTGGIIGQFF,TGTGCCAGCAGCTTAAGTGGGACAGGGGGCATTATAGGGCAGTTCTTC
TRBV19,NA,NA,TRBJ1-5,CASNPGRNQPQHF,TGTGCCAGTAATCCAGGGAGGAATCAGCCCCAGCATTTT
TRBV7-2,NA,NA,TRBJ1-5,CASSLEGQGILPQHF,TGTGCCAGCAGCTTAGAGGGGCAGGGGATTCTGCCCCAGCATTTT
TRBV3-1/TRBV3-2,NA,NA,TRBJ1-5,CASSQTRGQPQHF,TGTGCCAGCAGCCAAACCAGGGGTCAGCCCCAGCATTTT